The 27 T cell receptor beta chains below come from one sample, sequenced in a study of T cell repertoires in cytomegalovirus infection. TCRdb fed the reads into MiXCR, producing one record per CDR3 protein. The sample lists about 220,000 distinct CDR3 sequences, approximately 38% occurring once. These receptors' targets are unknown. Sequences were derived from CD8+ T cells from cultured PBMCs, sampled from culture after CMV antigen stimulation. The origin of the receptors is a human donor in good health (CMV status not recorded). Some clones in this sample may be carry-over from other donors' samples.

This clonotype showed up just a few times. This chain joins TRBV27 and TRBJ2-1; the match to TRBD2 covers 7 bases. The CDR3 extends over 13 amino acids. Germline assignment: CDR1 MNHEY and CDR2 SMNVEV (reference sequence). V gave up 5 bases and J gave up 2 bases; unmatched junction bases: 0. This CDR3 is CASSTSAYNEQFF. The CDR3 nucleotides read TGTGCCAGCAGTACTAGCGCCTACAATGAGCAGTTCTTC.

The chain employs TRBV7-4 and TRBJ1-2; D is unresolved. Germline V gene data show CDR1 as SGHVT and CDR2 as SQSDAQ. Trimming removed 5 bases from V and 2 bases from J, with 12 bases in between. The length of the CDR3 is 14 residues. In nucleotides, the CDR3 is TGTGCCAGCAGCCTGGACCACCCAAACTATGGCTACACCTTC. As protein: CASSLDHPNYGYTF. The complete variable domain, with remaining parts taken from reference TRBV7-4 and TRBJ1-2, reads GAGVSQSPRYKVAKRGRDVALRCDSISGHVTLYWYRQTLGQGSEVLTYSQSDAQRDKSGRPSGRFSAERPERSVSTLKIQRTEQGDSAVYLCASSLDHPNYGYTFGSGTRLTVV.

The chain joins TRBV29-1 to TRBJ1-2; unclear D gene. V lost 4 bases and J lost 2, with 11 bases in between. This CDR3 is built from 13 residues. Per germline, CDR1 SQVTM and CDR2 ANQGSEA. In nucleotides, the CDR3 is TGCAGCGTTGGAGATAGGGCCAACTATGGCTACACCTTC. This translates into CSVGDRANYGYTF.

J is TRBJ1-1 and V is TRBV11-2, with unresolved D. Trimming shortened V by 3 bases and J by 4 bases, and 15 bases separated the two germline ends. Per germline, CDR1 SGHAT and CDR2 FQNNGV. CDR3 length: 15 amino acids. The CDR3 coding sequence is TGTGCCAGCAGCTTTGTCGAAGCGGGTAGCACTGAAGCTTTCTTT. This codes for CASSFVEAGSTEAFF.

The V call is TRBV7-3, the J call TRBJ2-1; 8 bases map to TRBD2. The ends lost 5 bases at V and 4 bases at J; junction bases unmatched: 10. The germline V gene encodes CDR1 SGHTA and CDR2 FQGTGA. This CDR3 region has 16 residues. CDR3 in DNA: TGTGCCAGCAGCCCCCCCTCGGGGGGGGTATACAATGAGCAGTTCTTC. Translating it yields CASSPPSGGVYNEQFF.

This clonotype was seen only a few times. This rearrangement joins TRBV7-4 to TRBJ1-2, with TRBD1 matching 7 bases. CDR3 size: 14 residues. Trimming removed 6 bases from V and 5 bases from J; junction bases left unmatched: 9. From germline, CDR1 is SGHVT and CDR2 SQSDAQ. The CDR3 region is CASRQGIGLYGYTF. The CDR3 coding sequence is TGTGCCAGCAGACAGGGGATTGGGCTATATGGCTACACCTTC. Full variable domain (missing parts from reference TRBV7-4 and TRBJ1-2): GAGVSQSPRYKVAKRGRDVALRCDSISGHVTLYWYRQTLGQGSEVLTYSQSDAQRDKSGRPSGRFSAERPERSVSTLKIQRTEQGDSAVYLCASRQGIGLYGYTFGSGTRLTVV.

The chain recombines TRBV4-1 with TRBJ2-7, with 7 bases fitting TRBD2. Germline V gives CDR1 MGHRA, CDR2 YSYEKL. Trimming at V came to 4 bases and at J to 7 bases, leaving 10 bases not matched to a gene. CDR3 length: 14 residues. CDR3 loop: CASSRGRGVGEQYF. CDR3 DNA sequence: TGCGCCAGCAGCCGCGGGAGAGGGGTGGGGGAGCAGTACTTC.

The chain joins TRBV4-1 to TRBJ1-1, with a weak D call TRBD1 (5 bases). Germline V gene sequence: CDR1 MGHRA, CDR2 YSYEKL. The V gene lost 6 bases and the J gene lost 5 bases, with 13 bases spanning the gap. CDR3 length: 13 amino acids. CDR3 nucleotide sequence: TGCGCCAGCAGACAGCGGGGGAGGACTGAAGCTTTCTTT. Translating it yields CASRQRGRTEAFF.

This clonotype has only a few counts. The chain recombines TRBV6-6 with TRBJ2-1; D possibly corresponds to TRBD2 (5 bases). Trimming shortened V by 5 bases and J by 3 bases, and 11 bases separated the two germline ends. The germline V gene encodes CDR1 MNHNY and CDR2 SVGAGI (reference sequence). This CDR3 has 14 amino acids. DNA of the CDR3: TGTGCCAGCAGTCAGCAGACTAACTACAATGAGCAGTTCTTC. Translated, it gives CASSQQTNYNEQFF.

This clonotype appeared once. This chain links TRBV7-9 with TRBJ2-7; D tentatively reads TRBD1 or TRBD2 (5 bases each). Looked up from germline, CDR1 is SEHNR and CDR2 is FQNEAQ (reference sequence). With 5 bases removed from V and 2 bases from J, the gap between germline ends came to 13 bases. This CDR3 comprises 14 residues. The CDR3 DNA follows: TGTGCCAGCAGCCTCGGGACGGACACCTACGAGCAGTACTTC. Translating gives CASSLGTDTYEQYF.

This chain's CDR3 is CATSEPDRGHPYEQYF. In DNA form, the CDR3 reads TGTGCCACCAGTGAACCCGACAGGGGGCACCCCTACGAGCAGTACTTC. V is TRBV24-1 and J is TRBJ2-7, with 10 bases lining up with TRBD1. Trimming removed 4 bases from V and 2 bases from J; junction bases left unmatched: 7. CDR3 length: 16 residues. Germline loops: CDR1 KGHDR, CDR2 SFDVKD.

This clonotype was seen more than once but under ten times. The rearrangement links TRBV7-8 to TRBJ2-3; 12 nucleotides agree with TRBD2. Germline values: CDR1 SGHVS, CDR2 FQNEAQ. CDR3 length: 16 residues. Trimming removed 3 bases from V and 6 bases from J; junction bases left unmatched: 7. CDR3 sequence reads: CASSLRLAGVVDTQYF. The CDR3, as DNA: TGTGCCAGCAGCTTGAGACTAGCGGGAGTCGTGGATACGCAGTATTTT. The whole variable domain, remainder taken from reference TRBV7-8 and TRBJ2-3, is GAGVSQSPRYKVAKRGQDVALRCDPISGHVSLFWYQQALGQGPEFLTYFQNEAQLDKSGLPSDRFFAERPEGSVSTLKIQRTQQEDSAVYLCASSLRLAGVVDTQYFGPGTRLTVL.

CDR3 loop: CSVEGLAGGPSSNEQFF. The CDR3, as DNA: TGCAGCGTTGAAGGACTAGCGGGGGGGCCTTCATCGAATGAGCAGTTCTTC. The J gene is TRBJ2-1, the V gene TRBV29-1, with 14 positions matching TRBD2. After removal of 1 base from V and 7 bases from J, the junction contained 9 bases not matched to a gene. The CDR3 spans 17 residues. Germline V gene sequence: CDR1 SQVTM, CDR2 ANQGSEA.

The chain couples TRBV6-5 to TRBJ2-5; 14 bases are shared with TRBD2. Germline V gene data show CDR1 as MNHEY and CDR2 as SVGAGI. CDR3 length equals 15 residues. V lost 6 bases and J lost 5; bases outside the gene matches: 5. DNA of the CDR3: TGTGCCAGCAGCCCCGGGACTAGCGGGAGTGAGACCCAGTACTTC. This gives the protein CASSPGTSGSETQYF.

Of note for this clonotype: A read error may be the cause here, since a much bigger clone is one base away. The V call is TRBV7-2, the J call TRBJ2-1; D remains unclear. V was shortened by 1 base and J by 6 bases, with 4 bases between the two germline ends. The CDR3 has 12 residues. CDR1 SGHTA and CDR2 FQGNSA come from the germline V gene. The CDR3 spells CASSLEANEQFF. CDR3 bases: TGTGCCAGCAGCTTAGAGGCCAATGAGCAGTTCTTC. Full variable domain (missing parts from reference TRBV7-2 and TRBJ2-1): GAGVSQSPSNKVTEKGKDVELRCDPISGHTALYWYRQSLGQGLEFLIYFQGNSAPDKSGLPSDRFSAERTGGSVSTLTIQRTQQEDSAVYLCASSLEANEQFFGPGTRLTVL.

The table lists this clonotype with a few counts. The J gene is TRBJ1-1, the V gene TRBV7-2; D is unclear. Germline V gene data show CDR1 as SGHTA and CDR2 as FQGNSA. The length of the CDR3 is 14 residues. The ends were cut back, 3 bases at V and 2 bases at J, with 10 bases in the middle. CDR3 in DNA: TGTGCCAGCAGCTTTGGCGGATTAAACACTGAAGCTTTCTTT. It encodes CASSFGGLNTEAFF.

The J gene is TRBJ2-1, the V gene TRBV27; a possible D gene is TRBD2 (5 bases). The CDR3 covers 16 residues. Germline V gene lookup returns CDR1 MNHEY and CDR2 SMNVEV (reference sequence). The V end was cut by 6 bases, the J end by 0 bases, with 15 bases between. The CDR3 sequence: CASRGSGGGSYNEQFF. The DNA of the CDR3 is TGTGCCAGCAGGGGTTCTGGAGGCGGCTCCTACAATGAGCAGTTCTTC.

The chain is built from TRBV7-9 and TRBJ2-5; unclear D gene. The V gene's germline CDR1 is SEHNR and CDR2 FQNEAQ (reference sequence). This CDR3 contains 13 residues. V lost 5 bases to trimming and J lost 3 bases, with 10 bases between them. The CDR3 is CASSNSVEETQYF. The CDR3 region has the DNA TGTGCCAGCAGCAACAGCGTCGAAGAGACCCAGTACTTC.

This clonotype turned up a few times. The chain has TRBV5-1 and TRBJ1-1; D gene unclear. Germline V gives CDR1 SGHRS, CDR2 YFSETQ. The V end was cut by 0 bases, the J end by 3 bases, with 9 bases between. The length of the CDR3 is 14 residues. In nucleotides, the CDR3 is TGCGCCAGCAGCTTGGGAGGGTTATACACTGAAGCTTTCTTT. Translation gives CASSLGGLYTEAFF.

J is TRBJ1-1 and V is TRBV7-3; the D is unclear. Trimming stripped 3 bases from V and 1 base from J, with 6 bases between. Germline V gene lookup returns CDR1 SGHTA and CDR2 FQGTGA. This CDR3 spans 13 amino acids. This CDR3 reads CASSFSGNTEAFF. The CDR3 nucleotides are TGTGCCAGCAGCTTTTCCGGGAACACTGAAGCTTTCTTT.

This clonotype was observed at least ten times. The chain couples TRBV7-8 to TRBJ2-2; 7 nucleotides line up with TRBD1. With V trimmed by 3 bases and J by 5 bases, 12 bases remained unmatched. Per germline, CDR1 SGHVS and CDR2 FQNEAQ. This CDR3 spans 17 amino acids. CDR3: CASSFYRDSVLTGELFF. The CDR3 DNA reads TGTGCCAGCAGCTTTTACCGGGACAGCGTACTTACCGGGGAGCTGTTTTTT. The variable domain in full, with the rest retrieved from reference TRBV7-8 and TRBJ2-2, is GAGVSQSPRYKVAKRGQDVALRCDPISGHVSLFWYQQALGQGPEFLTYFQNEAQLDKSGLPSDRFFAERPEGSVSTLKIQRTQQEDSAVYLCASSFYRDSVLTGELFFGEGSRLTVL.

CDR3 protein: CASSARQGDNTEAFF. CDR3 sequence (DNA): TGTGCCAGCAGCGCCAGACAGGGCGATAACACTGAAGCTTTCTTT. The V gene is TRBV7-3, the J gene TRBJ1-1; 7 nucleotides agree with TRBD1. V trimming: 5 bases; J trimming: 2 bases; junction bases outside the gene matches: 8. CDR3 length: 15 amino acids. Germline V lookup: CDR1 SGHTA, CDR2 FQGTGA. Full variable domain (remainder filled in from reference TRBV7-3 and TRBJ1-1): GAGVSQTPSNKVTEKGKYVELRCDPISGHTALYWYRQSLGQGPEFLIYFQGTGAADDSGLPNDRFFAVRPEGSVSTLKIQRTERGDSAVYLCASSARQGDNTEAFFGQGTRLTVV.

The rearrangement joins TRBV6-1 to TRBJ2-3; TRBD2 aligns across 13 bases. Germline V gene lookup returns CDR1 MNHNS and CDR2 SASEGT. With V trimmed by 4 bases and J by 5 bases, 6 bases remained unmatched. CDR3 size: 16 residues. CDR3 sequence: CASSVLAGGLRDTQYF. In DNA, the CDR3 is TGTGCCAGCAGTGTACTAGCGGGGGGGCTAAGAGATACGCAGTATTTT.

The sample holds many counts of this clonotype. The rearrangement joins TRBV7-6 to TRBJ2-1; D unclear. CDR3 size: 12 residues. Germline V gene sequence: CDR1 SGHVS, CDR2 FNYEAQ. Trimming took off 1 base at V and 5 bases at J, with 3 bases between the two ends. CDR3 nucleotides: TGTGCCAGCAGCTTAGGGAACAATGAGCAGTTCTTC. This sequence encodes CASSLGNNEQFF.

J is TRBJ1-4 and V is TRBV12-3 or TRBV12-4; 7 nucleotides line up with TRBD1. Trimming took 6 bases from V and 4 from J; bases not matched to a gene: 8. The CDR3 contains 15 residues. The CDR3 reads CASSDRTGFNEKLFF. In DNA form, the CDR3 reads TGTGCCAGCAGCGATCGGACAGGTTTTAATGAAAAACTGTTTTTT.

This clonotype was counted a few times. This sequence joins TRBV7-8 and TRBJ2-1, with a weak D call TRBD1 (5 bases). V shed 8 bases and J shed 8 bases, with 19 bases lying between them. The V gene's germline CDR1 is SGHVS and CDR2 FQNEAQ. The CDR3 is 14 residues long. CDR3 bases: TGTGCCAGCTGGGGCCGGAAGGCTGCTGATGAGCAGTTCTTC. This gives the protein CASWGRKAADEQFF. Full variable domain (outside the CDR3, taken from reference TRBV7-8 and TRBJ2-1): GAGVSQSPRYKVAKRGQDVALRCDPISGHVSLFWYQQALGQGPEFLTYFQNEAQLDKSGLPSDRFFAERPEGSVSTLKIQRTQQEDSAVYLCASWGRKAADEQFFGPGTRLTVL.

Only one count was recorded for this clonotype. The chain recombines TRBV6-6 with TRBJ2-1, with 8 bases that match TRBD2. Losses at the gene ends were 4 bases for V and 6 bases for J; bases not matched to a gene: 5. The CDR3 is 14 amino acids. The germline gives CDR1 MNHNY, CDR2 SVGAGI (reference sequence). The DNA of the CDR3 is TGTGCCAGCAGTTCCCGGGGGGGCCCCAATGAGCAGTTCTTC. Amino acid sequence: CASSSRGGPNEQFF.